Listed below are T cell receptor beta chains from one sample, sequenced in a study of CD8+ T cells in alopecia areata. Clones were sequenced by immunoSEQ multiplex PCR, and TCRdb holds only the in-frame ones, with some missing. The table lists roughly 200,000 clones, about 61% of them singletons. The sequencing sample was made of CD8+ T cells sorted from blood. All receptors come from a human donor in good health. Both conserved end residues are part of each CDR3. D genes are given only for firm matches. Clone sizes are given selectively: once, few, many, or a class where the clone is expanded.

TRBJ2-5 | - | - | TRBV11-2 | TGTGCCAGCAGCTTAGCCCCAGTTACCCAAGAGACCCAGTACTTC | CASSLAPVTQETQYF
TRBJ1-5 | - | - | TRBV7-2 | TGTGCCAGCAGCCCCCGATCAGGGGAGGCGAGCAATCAGCCCCAGCATTTT | CASSPRSGEASNQPQHF
TRBJ2-7 | - | - | TRBV27 | TGTGCCAGCACCCTTGGTCCGACCTACGAGCAGTACTTC | CASTLGPTYEQYF
TRBJ1-3 | - | - | TRBV29-1 | TGCAGCGTTGACGAAAAGGGGGATGGAAACACCATATATTTT | CSVDEKGDGNTIYF
TRBJ1-1 | - | few | TRBV7-9 | TGTGCCAGCAGCCCTGGAGTGCGCACTGAAGCTTTCTTT | CASSPGVRTEAFF
TRBJ2-7 | - | - | TRBV30 | TGTGCCTCCGATACTCGAATAGCCTACGAGCAGTACTTC | CASDTRIAYEQYF
TRBJ1-1 | - | - | TRBV7-9 | TGTGCCAGCAGCTTAGGCCAGAGCATGAACACTGAAGCTTTCTTT | CASSLGQSMNTEAFF
TRBJ1-2 | - | once | TRBV6-1 | TGTGCCAGCAGTGATCAGGGTAACTATGGCTACACCTTC | CASSDQGNYGYTF
TRBJ2-1 | TRBD1 | - | TRBV5-6 | TGTGCCAGCAGCTTGGCGGCAGGGGGCTACAATGAGCAGTTCTTC | CASSLAAGGYNEQFF
TRBJ1-1 | - | few | TRBV7-9 | TGTGCCAGCAGCCCCGTATCTGAAGCTTTCTTT | CASSPVSEAFF
TRBJ2-1 | - | - | TRBV19 | TGTGCCAGTAGTACGCCCTACAATGAGCAGTTCTTC | CASSTPYNEQFF
TRBJ2-2 | - | - | TRBV2 | TGTGCCAGCACGGCGGCCACCGGGGAGCTGTTTTTT | CASTAATGELFF
TRBJ2-7 | - | once | TRBV11-1 | TGTGCCAGCAGCTTCGCAACAGATACCTACGAGCAGTACTTC | CASSFATDTYEQYF
TRBJ2-4 | - | - | TRBV4-2 | TGTGCCAGCAGCCAAGAAATGTCCGAAGCCAAAAACATTCAGTACTTC | CASSQEMSEAKNIQYF
TRBJ1-1 | TRBD1 | - | TRBV5-1 | TGCGCCAGCAGCTTGAGTAGGGGGCGGACTGAAGCTTTCTTT | CASSLSRGRTEAFF
TRBJ1-1 | - | - | TRBV5-6 | TGTGCCAGCAGCCCGCCTGGTAACACTGAAGCTTTCTTT | CASSPPGNTEAFF
TRBJ1-1 | TRBD1 | - | TRBV5-6 | TGTGCCAGCAGCTTGGGGGTGACAGGGCAACTGGCTTTCTTT | CASSLGVTGQLAFF
TRBJ1-2 | TRBD1 | - | TRBV12-5 | TGTGCTAGTGGTTTGGGGCCAGGGGGCGTCTATGGCTACACCTTC | CASGLGPGGVYGYTF
TRBJ2-1 | TRBD2 | - | TRBV6-5 | TGTGCCAGCAGTTTAGCGGGCTCCTACAATGAGCAGTTCTTC | CASSLAGSYNEQFF
TRBJ2-3 | - | - | TRBV6-1 | TGTGCCAGCAGTGAAGGCCGAGCCAGGGGAGGCACAGATACGCAGTATTTT | CASSEGRARGGTDTQYF
TRBJ2-1 | TRBD1 | - | TRBV11-2 | TGTGCCAGCAGCTCATCTTTGGACAGGGTAGATGAGCAGTTCTTC | CASSSSLDRVDEQFF
TRBJ1-2 | - | - | TRBV2 | TGTGCCAGCAGTGAAAAGGAGGCCGGGAGCTATGGCTACACCTTC | CASSEKEAGSYGYTF
TRBJ2-1 | - | once | TRBV30 | TGTGCCTGGAACGAGGGCAATGAGCAGTTCTTC | CAWNEGNEQFF
TRBJ1-4 | - | - | TRBV29-1 | TGCAGCGTTGGGAGGGCAACCGGAGAAAAACTGTTTTTT | CSVGRATGEKLFF
TRBJ1-1 | - | - | TRBV6-6 | TGTGCCAGCAGGGGACCTTCCACTGAAGCTTTCTTT | CASRGPSTEAFF
TRBJ2-1 | - | once | TRBV5-4 | TGTGCCAGCAGAGAGGACAGCATGAATGAGCAGTTCTTC | CASREDSMNEQFF
TRBJ1-2 | TRBD1 | - | TRBV27 | TGTGCCAGCAGTCCCGAGGACAGGGGGCTGGATGGCTACACCTTC | CASSPEDRGLDGYTF
TRBJ2-1 | - | - | TRBV6-5 | TGTGCCAGCGGAATGACGGGCGGGGAGCAGTTCTTC | CASGMTGGEQFF
TRBJ2-5 | - | once | TRBV12-5 | TGTGCTAGTGGTTTGGTACAGGGTATTGGGGAGACCCAGTACTTC | CASGLVQGIGETQYF
TRBJ2-5 | - | - | TRBV7-6 | TGTGCCAGCAGAACCTTCCAAGAGGGCAAAGAGACCCAGTACTTC | CASRTFQEGKETQYF
TRBJ1-1 | - | - | TRBV25-1 | TGTGCCAGCAGTGGGGGGGTGAACACTGAAGCTTTCTTT | CASSGGVNTEAFF
TRBJ2-7 | TRBD1 | - | TRBV29-1 | TGCAGCGTTGAAGGGGACAGGGGTCTTTACGAGCAGTACTTC | CSVEGDRGLYEQYF
TRBJ1-2 | - | many | TRBV18 | TGTGCCAGCTCACCACAGAAGGGGTACAGAAACTATGGCTACACCTTC | CASSPQKGYRNYGYTF
TRBJ1-2 | - | - | TRBV13 | TGTGCCAGCAGCTTAGTTGGGCAGGGCCACTATGGCTACACCTTC | CASSLVGQGHYGYTF
TRBJ2-1 | TRBD1 | few | TRBV4-2 | TGTGCCAGCAGCTATTCGGGACAGGGGGCTGGTGAGCAGTTCTTC | CASSYSGQGAGEQFF
TRBJ1-1 | - | - | TRBV6-5 | TGTGCCAGCAGTTACATGGACAGCTTGAACACTGAAGCTTTCTTT | CASSYMDSLNTEAFF
TRBJ2-7 | - | few | TRBV19 | TGTGCCAGTAGCGGGAGTGGAACCTACGAGCAGTACTTC | CASSGSGTYEQYF
TRBJ2-7 | - | few | TRBV27 | TGTGCCAGCAGTTTAACAGGGCCTTACGAGCAGTACTTC | CASSLTGPYEQYF
TRBJ2-7 | - | - | TRBV18 | TGTGCCAGCTCACCACCGTCCTCCTACGAGCAGTACTTC | CASSPPSSYEQYF
TRBJ2-1 | TRBD2 | - | TRBV11-2 | TGTGCCAGCAGCGTGGGACTAGCGGATTACAATGAGCAGTTCTTC | CASSVGLADYNEQFF
TRBJ1-5 | - | - | TRBV7-6 | TGTGCCAGCAGCTTAGGGGGAGGCCGCAATCAGCCCCAGCATTTT | CASSLGGGRNQPQHF
TRBJ2-3 | - | - | TRBV2 | TGTGCCAGCACCCCGGGACATAGCACAGATACGCAGTATTTT | CASTPGHSTDTQYF